These T cell receptor beta chains were read from a single sample in a study of cytomegalovirus exposure and HLA in healthy donors. Produced via immunoSEQ multiplex PCR; TCRdb's table is partial and in-frame only. The sample shows some 140,000 clones, 86% of them seen only once. Sample: PBMCs. The receptors were sampled from a man between 18 and 35 years old in good health and CMV-seropositive. The CDR3 runs from the conserved cysteine through the conserved F or W. The order of the fields is D gene, clone size, V gene, J gene, CDR3 protein, CDR3 DNA. D genes are given only for firm matches. Some rows have no size entry. The others give once, few or many, or a class for an expanded clone.

TRBD2	NA	TRBV2	TRBJ2-1	CASSEGSGEYNEQFF	TGTGCCAGCAGTGAAGGTAGCGGGGAGTACAATGAGCAGTTCTTC
TRBD2	NA	TRBV4-1	TRBJ2-5	CASSQGRLAGQETQYF	TGCGCCAGCAGCCAAGGCCGACTAGCGGGGCAAGAGACCCAGTACTTC
TRBD2	once	TRBV5-6	TRBJ2-7	CASSLANVASGGGQYF	TGTGCCAGCAGCTTGGCCAATGTGGCTAGCGGGGGAGGGCAGTACTTC
NA	NA	TRBV5-5	TRBJ1-3	CASSPGWQGTGNTIYF	TGTGCCAGCAGCCCCGGTTGGCAGGGGACAGGAAACACCATATATTTT
TRBD1	NA	TRBV18	TRBJ2-7	CASSPRQGHEQYF	TGTGCCAGCTCACCGCGACAGGGTCACGAGCAGTACTTC
TRBD1	NA	TRBV5-1	TRBJ1-1	CASSGTGLNTEAFF	TGCGCCAGCAGTGGGACAGGCCTGAACACTGAAGCTTTCTTT
NA	few	TRBV2	TRBJ2-4	CASSEVRAGNIQYF	TGTGCCAGCAGTGAAGTTAGGGCGGGAAACATTCAGTACTTC
NA	NA	TRBV5-3	TRBJ2-1	CARSPSLYLSTYNEQFF	TGTGCCAGAAGCCCTTCCCTATACCTTTCTACCTACAATGAGCAGTTCTTC
TRBD1	NA	TRBV29-1	TRBJ1-2	CSVDLTGRGYGYTF	TGCAGCGTTGATCTGACAGGGCGAGGCTATGGCTACACCTTC
NA	NA	TRBV7-8	TRBJ1-5	CASSPRRDNQPQHF	TGTGCCAGCAGCCCGAGACGGGATAATCAGCCCCAGCATTTT
TRBD1	NA	TRBV5-6	TRBJ2-1	CASSLGTGGFNEQFF	TGTGCCAGCAGCTTAGGGACAGGGGGCTTCAATGAGCAGTTCTTC
TRBD2	NA	TRBV29-1	TRBJ2-1	CSVAGVGGRASTYNEQFF	TGCAGCGTGGCGGGGGTCGGCGGGAGGGCTAGCACCTACAATGAGCAGTTCTTC
NA	NA	TRBV6-5	TRBJ2-7	CASSSGPESSYEQYF	TGTGCCAGTTCTAGTGGTCCGGAGAGCTCCTACGAGCAGTACTTC
NA	NA	TRBV13	TRBJ1-6	CASSEGTYNSPLHF	TGTGCCAGCAGCGAGGGGACTTATAATTCACCCCTCCACTTT
NA	NA	TRBV5-1	TRBJ1-5	CASSLSGNQPQHF	TGCGCCAGCAGCTTGTCGGGCAATCAGCCCCAGCATTTT
NA	NA	TRBV6-5	TRBJ2-7	CAIRTNGYEQYF	TGTGCCATCCGGACTAATGGCTACGAGCAGTACTTC
NA	few	TRBV4-1	TRBJ1-6	CASSRGGLGSPLHF	TGCGCCAGCAGCCGCGGGGGCCTGGGTTCACCCCTCCACTTT
NA	NA	TRBV6-5	TRBJ1-1	CASSPREVWNTEAFF	TGTGCCAGCAGTCCACGGGAGGTTTGGAACACTGAAGCTTTCTTT
NA	NA	TRBV7-2	TRBJ2-1	CASPIGGGWFF	TGTGCCAGCCCGATAGGGGGGGGTTGGTTCTTC
TRBD2	NA	TRBV7-9	TRBJ2-1	CASSPGSGGRLAGHNEQFF	TGTGCCAGCAGTCCCGGCTCGGGGGGCCGACTAGCGGGCCACAATGAGCAGTTCTTC
NA	NA	TRBV6-4	TRBJ1-1	CASSDGGPNTEAFF	TGTGCCAGCAGTGACGGGGGCCCGAACACTGAAGCTTTCTTT
NA	once	TRBV7-9	TRBJ2-1	CASSLDAGVASGTYNEQFF	TGTGCCAGCAGCTTAGACGCAGGGGTAGCTAGCGGAACCTACAATGAGCAGTTCTTC
TRBD2	NA	TRBV10-1	TRBJ2-7	CASSEPGGWTSGYEQYF	TGCGCCAGCAGTGAACCAGGGGGCTGGACTAGCGGCTACGAGCAGTACTTC
TRBD1	NA	TRBV6-1	TRBJ1-2	CASSEIRTGAYGYTF	TGTGCCAGCAGTGAGATTAGGACAGGGGCCTATGGCTACACCTTC
NA	NA	TRBV6-5	TRBJ2-1	CASSYMPGRDEQFF	TGTGCCAGCAGTTACATGCCGGGTCGGGATGAGCAGTTCTTC
NA	NA	TRBV6-6	TRBJ1-1	CASSYGRGLNTEAFF	TGTGCCAGCAGTTACGGCAGGGGATTGAACACTGAAGCTTTCTTT